This paragraph covers one T cell receptor beta chain sequence. The read comes to an end 3 residues before the CDR3 does, leaving the germline J gene to fill in the end. The sample is drawn from a study of T cells in women clearing cervical HPV infection. Some clones are missing from TCRdb's copy, which holds only in-frame ones; the method was immunoSEQ multiplex PCR. Recorded for this sample: about 32,000 clones. Germline values: CDR1 SGHTS, CDR2 YDEGEE. The V and J ends lost 0 bases and 5 bases respectively, with 15 bases between them. This CDR3 region has 15 residues. The sample was blood buffy coat. The clonotype comes from a woman between 18 and 69 years old with a cervical HPV16 infection that either progressed to CIN3+ or cleared (not recorded which). J is TRBJ2-7 and V is TRBV5-8; possible D gene TRBD1, 6 bases. The sequenced part of the CDR3 DNA is TGTGCCAGCAGCTTGGCCGCCAGGGGAAGTAACGAG. As protein: CASSLAARGSNE. The full CDR3 is CASSLAARGSNEQYF.